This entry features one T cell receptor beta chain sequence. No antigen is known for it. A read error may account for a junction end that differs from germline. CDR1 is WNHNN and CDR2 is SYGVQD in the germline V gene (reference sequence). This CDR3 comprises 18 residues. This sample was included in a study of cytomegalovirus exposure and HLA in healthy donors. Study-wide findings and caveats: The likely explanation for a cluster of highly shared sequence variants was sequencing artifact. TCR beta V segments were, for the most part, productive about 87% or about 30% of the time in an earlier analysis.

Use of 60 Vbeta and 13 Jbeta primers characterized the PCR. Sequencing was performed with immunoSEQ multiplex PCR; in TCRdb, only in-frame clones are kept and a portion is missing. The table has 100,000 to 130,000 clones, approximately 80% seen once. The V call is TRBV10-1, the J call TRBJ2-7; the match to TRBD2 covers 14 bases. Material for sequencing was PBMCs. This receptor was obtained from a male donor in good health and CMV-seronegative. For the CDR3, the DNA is TGCGCCGGCAGTGAGTCCCGGACTAGCGGGAGGTCGCGAGACGAGCAGTACTTC. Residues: CAGSESRTSGRSRDEQYF.